Following are 31 T cell receptor beta chains from one sample sequenced in a study of shared clonotypes between healthy human individuals. Sequenced by immunoSEQ multiplex PCR; TCRdb stores in-frame clones only, minus some. This table holds about 1.5 million clones, 95% to 99% found once. Sequencing was performed on naive CD4+ T cells sorted from blood. The subset is: CD45RA+ positively selected. These receptors all come from a man between 25 and 39 years old in good health.

This clone showed up just once. The genes are TRBV18 and TRBJ2-5, with D unclear. The CDR3 has 14 residues. Germline V gene data show CDR1 as KGHSH and CDR2 as LQKENI. The V end was cut by 2 bases, the J end by 3 bases, with 10 bases between. CDR3 nucleotide sequence: TGTGCCAGCTCACCAAGTGGGCCGAAAGAGACCCAGTACTTC. Amino acid sequence: CASSPSGPKETQYF.

V is TRBV18 and J is TRBJ2-1; D is undetermined. CDR1 KGHSH and CDR2 LQKENI come from the germline V gene. The CDR3 covers 16 residues. Trimming took off 2 bases at V and 0 bases at J, with 11 bases between the two ends. The chain's CDR3 is CASSPGARSSYNEQFF. The CDR3 DNA is TGTGCCAGCTCACCAGGTGCTCGGAGCTCCTACAATGAGCAGTTCTTC.

V usage is TRBV29-1 and J usage is TRBJ2-1; 13 bases align to TRBD2. Germline V CDR1 and CDR2: SQVTM, ANQGSEA. The CDR3 is 19 amino acids. Germline trimming cut 7 bases from V and 7 bases from J; bases unmatched to any gene: 22. The CDR3 loop reads CSAQRQLTSGRAIKNEQFF. In DNA form, the CDR3 reads TGCAGCGCCCAGAGACAGTTAACTAGCGGGAGGGCCATCAAGAATGAGCAGTTCTTC.

This clone was seen only once. The V and J genes are TRBV10-2 and TRBJ2-7, with 13 bases aligning to TRBD2. V shed 6 bases and J 4 bases; nucleotides not matched to a gene: 12. CDR3 length: 17 residues. CDR1 WSHSY and CDR2 SAAADI come from the germline V gene. Written as DNA, the CDR3 is TGCGCCAGCAGGACCGGGACTAGCGGGACGCTAGTGTACGAGCAGTACTTC. Translation gives CASRTGTSGTLVYEQYF.

The rearrangement joins TRBV9 to TRBJ1-3; D gene unclear. Germline-derived CDR1 and CDR2 are SGDLS and YYNGEE. V dropped 4 bases and J dropped 8 bases, with 13 bases sitting between them. The length of the CDR3 is 13 residues. DNA for the CDR3: TGTGCCAGCAGCTCTAGCAACGGCCACACCATATATTTT. It specifies CASSSSNGHTIYF.

This chain joins TRBV5-5 and TRBJ2-5, with D hard to call. The CDR3 contains 14 residues. Germline CDR1 is SGHKS and CDR2 is YYEKEE (reference sequence). V gave up 0 bases and J gave up 5 bases, with 11 bases separating them. As DNA, the CDR3 is TGTGCCAGCAGCTTGGCCGAGGCAGTGGAGACCCAGTACTTC. It yields the protein CASSLAEAVETQYF. The whole variable domain, filled in from reference TRBV5-5 and TRBJ2-5, reads DAGVTQSPTHLIKTRGQQVTLRCSPISGHKSVSWYQQVLGQGPQFIFQYYEKEERGRGNFPDRFSARQFPNYSSELNVNALLLGDSALYLCASSLAEAVETQYFGPGTRLLVL.

Note on this clone: Within the sample, other DNA sequences also encode this same CDR3. This chain links TRBV5-1 with TRBJ2-1; 10 bases are shared with TRBD2. In germline, CDR1 is SGHRS, CDR2 YFSETQ. This CDR3 comprises 15 residues. V was clipped by 1 base and J by 7 bases; unmatched bases: 5. The CDR3, as DNA: TGCGCCAGCAGCTTGCGTCTAGCGGGAGCGAATGAGCAGTTCTTC. Its protein is CASSLRLAGANEQFF.

In the case of this clone: Within the sample, other DNA sequences also encode this same CDR3. The genes are TRBV5-1 and TRBJ2-7, with 15 bases identical to TRBD2. V lost 0 bases, J lost 6 bases, and 1 base stayed unmatched. The V gene's germline CDR1 is SGHRS and CDR2 YFSETQ. This CDR3 is 15 amino acids long. The CDR3 DNA is TGCGCCAGCAGCTTGGAGGGACTAGCGGGAGGCGAGCAGTACTTC. Amino acids: CASSLEGLAGGEQYF.

The chain has TRBV29-1 and TRBJ2-1; 11 nucleotides match TRBD2. The germline CDR1 and CDR2 sequences are SQVTM and ANQGSEA. The V gene end was trimmed by 4 bases and the J gene end by 8 bases; junction bases not matched to a gene: 13. This CDR3 has 16 amino acids. The CDR3 nucleotides read TGCAGCGTTGGGCTAATTAGCGGGAGGGCCGGCGATGAGCAGTTCTTC. It yields the protein CSVGLISGRAGDEQFF.

The chain carries TRBV29-1 and TRBJ2-3; 7 bases align to TRBD2. Germline V gene sequence: CDR1 SQVTM, CDR2 ANQGSEA. V was clipped by 7 bases and J by 0 bases; unmatched bases: 7. The CDR3 loop spans 14 amino acids. The CDR3 region is CSGRSGPSTDTQYF. DNA of the CDR3: TGCAGCGGCCGTAGCGGGCCTAGCACAGATACGCAGTATTTT.

The chain combines TRBV4-1 with TRBJ2-7; 10 bases fit TRBD2. The germline CDR1 and CDR2 sequences are MGHRA and YSYEKL. Trimming cost V 0 bases and J 9 bases; bases outside gene matches: 11. CDR3 length equals 16 residues. The CDR3 is CASSQEAASGRRWQYF. The CDR3 DNA follows: TGCGCCAGCAGCCAAGAGGCCGCTAGCGGGAGACGCTGGCAGTACTTC.

The rearrangement joins TRBV25-1 to TRBJ2-1, with D maybe TRBD2 (5 bases). The V gene lost 3 bases and the J gene lost 8 bases, with 14 bases spanning the gap. The CDR3 has 14 amino acids. Germline CDR1 MGHDK, CDR2 SYGVNS. CDR3 sequence (DNA): TGTGCCAGCAGTGAGGGTGGGAGAGGTTATGAGCAGTTCTTC. This encodes CASSEGGRGYEQFF. Combining the CDR3 with reference TRBV25-1 and TRBJ2-1 gives the whole variable domain EADIYQTPRYLVIGTGKKITLECSQTMGHDKMYWYQQDPGMELHLIHYSYGVNSTEKGDLSSESTVSRIRTEHFPLTLESARPSHTSQYLCASSEGGRGYEQFFGPGTRLTVL.

The chain employs TRBV4-3 and TRBJ2-7; D possibly corresponds to TRBD2 (5 bases). V shed 0 bases and J shed 7 bases, with 10 bases lying between them. Looked up from germline, CDR1 is LGHNA and CDR2 is YSLEER. The CDR3 spans 13 residues. In DNA form, the CDR3 reads TGCGCCAGCAGCCAAGACGGGGTTACAGAGCAGTACTTC. It specifies CASSQDGVTEQYF.

This chain connects TRBV5-1 to TRBJ2-6, with TRBD1 matching over 7 bases. CDR1 is SGHRS, CDR2 YFSETQ, per germline. The CDR3 runs to 18 residues. V lost 7 bases to trimming and J lost 0 bases; unmatched junction nucleotides: 13. The CDR3, as DNA: TGCGCCAGCCAATCCTACAGGGGCGCCGACTCTGGGGCCAACGTCCTGACTTTC. Translated: CASQSYRGADSGANVLTF. Using reference TRBV5-1 and TRBJ2-6 for the parts outside the CDR3, the full variable domain is KAGVTQTPRYLIKTRGQQVTLSCSPISGHRSVSWYQQTPGQGLQFLFEYFSETQRNKGNFPGRFSGRQFSNSRSEMNVSTLELGDSALYLCASQSYRGADSGANVLTFGAGSRLTVL.

The rearrangement uses TRBV11-2 and TRBJ2-7; 8 bases fit TRBD2. The CDR3 runs to 16 residues. CDR1 is SGHAT and CDR2 is FQNNGV in the germline V gene. Trimming cost V 1 base and J 5 bases; bases outside gene matches: 10. The CDR3: CASSLGAGAVTDEQYF. In nucleotides, the CDR3 is TGTGCCAGCAGCTTAGGAGCGGGAGCGGTGACCGACGAGCAGTACTTC. The full variable domain, rest sourced from reference TRBV11-2 and TRBJ2-7, is EAGVAQSPRYKIIEKRQSVAFWCNPISGHATLYWYQQILGQGPKLLIQFQNNGVVDDSQLPKDRFSAERLKGVDSTLKIQPAKLEDSAVYLCASSLGAGAVTDEQYFGPGTRLTVT.

The chain uses TRBV15 and TRBJ2-7, with 7 bases matching TRBD1. Per the germline V gene, CDR1 is LNHNV and CDR2 is YYDKDF (reference sequence). CDR3 length: 13 amino acids. Trimming cost V 4 bases and J 6 bases; bases outside gene matches: 6. The CDR3 DNA reads TGTGCCACCAGCACAAGACAGGGCAGCGAGCAGTACTTC. This translates into CATSTRQGSEQYF. Full variable domain (outside the CDR3, taken from reference TRBV15 and TRBJ2-7): DAMVIQNPRYQVTQFGKPVTLSCSQTLNHNVMYWYQQKSSQAPKLLFHYYDKDFNNEADTPDNFQSRRPNTSFCFLDIRSPGLGDTAMYLCATSTRQGSEQYFGPGTRLTVT.

This CDR3 reads CASSEFKQGGTEAFF. The CDR3 DNA reads as TGTGCCAGCAGTGAATTCAAACAGGGAGGCACTGAAGCTTTCTTT. This sequence joins TRBV25-1 and TRBJ1-1; possible D gene TRBD1, 6 bases. V lost 1 base, J lost 4 bases, and 13 bases lay in between. Germline loops: CDR1 MGHDK, CDR2 SYGVNS. CDR3 size: 15 residues. The variable domain in full, completed from reference TRBV25-1 and TRBJ1-1, reads EADIYQTPRYLVIGTGKKITLECSQTMGHDKMYWYQQDPGMELHLIHYSYGVNSTEKGDLSSESTVSRIRTEHFPLTLESARPSHTSQYLCASSEFKQGGTEAFFGQGTRLTVV.

This clone was picked up one time. The chain recombines TRBV7-9 with TRBJ1-3; no reliable D call. CDR3 size: 18 residues. Looked up from germline, CDR1 is SEHNR and CDR2 is FQNEAQ (reference sequence). V was cut by 1 base and J by 0 bases, with 16 bases left in between. This CDR3 reads CASSLGLAAPSSGNTIYF. The DNA of the CDR3 is TGTGCCAGCAGCTTAGGTTTGGCAGCTCCGAGCTCTGGAAACACCATATATTTT.

The genes are TRBV11-1 and TRBJ1-2, with D maybe TRBD1 (5 bases). The CDR3 consists of 12 residues. Trimming stripped 5 bases from V and 3 bases from J, with 7 bases between. In germline, CDR1 is SGHAT, CDR2 FQDESV (reference sequence). This CDR3 reads CASSAGHYGYTF. The CDR3 coding sequence is TGTGCCAGCAGCGCGGGACACTATGGCTACACCTTC.

The chain uses TRBV6-4 and TRBJ1-5; tentative D call: TRBD1 (5 bases). CDR1 and CDR2 from the germline V gene are MRHNA and SNTAGT. The V gene lost 3 bases and the J gene lost 3 bases, with 21 bases spanning the gap. The length of the CDR3 is 18 residues. The CDR3 reads CASSEGPRRQLINQPQHF. CDR3 DNA sequence: TGTGCCAGCAGTGAGGGACCCAGGAGGCAACTCATCAATCAGCCCCAGCATTTT.

The gene calls are TRBV6-1 and TRBJ2-1, with TRBD1 as a possible D gene (5 bases). The CDR3 is 15 amino acids. Germline V gene data show CDR1 as MNHNS and CDR2 as SASEGT. V was pared by 6 bases and J by 0 bases, with 12 bases between. The CDR3 sequence: CASRPTGSSYNEQFF. Written as DNA, the CDR3 is TGTGCCAGCAGACCAACAGGAAGCTCCTACAATGAGCAGTTCTTC.

The V call is TRBV9, the J call TRBJ2-3, with D tentatively TRBD1 or TRBD2 (5 bases each). Trimming pared 4 bases from V and 0 bases from J, leaving 21 bases between. The CDR3 is 18 residues long. The germline gives CDR1 SGDLS, CDR2 YYNGEE. Written as DNA, the CDR3 is TGTGCCAGCAGCCAAAGGGGAGATCCTGGAGTGAGCACAGATACGCAGTATTTT. This gives the protein CASSQRGDPGVSTDTQYF.

The rearrangement links TRBV28 to TRBJ2-7, with D unresolved. V lost 11 bases and J 6 bases, leaving 14 bases between the germline ends. Germline lookup yields CDR1 MDHEN and CDR2 SYDVKM. This CDR3 has 11 residues. CDR3 coding DNA: TGTGCCGTCCTTTCGCCCATCGAGCAGTACTTC. It encodes CAVLSPIEQYF.

This sequence joins TRBV7-9 and TRBJ2-3; 12 bases are a match to TRBD1. The V and J ends lost 5 bases and 4 bases, in that order; junction bases with no gene match: 4. The CDR3 runs 15 residues. Germline lookup yields CDR1 SEHNR and CDR2 FQNEAQ (reference sequence). The DNA for the CDR3 is TGTGCCAGCAGCCGGGACAGGGGGCAGGCAGATACGCAGTATTTT. Its translation is CASSRDRGQADTQYF. Full variable domain (missing parts from reference TRBV7-9 and TRBJ2-3): DTGVSQNPRHKITKRGQNVTFRCDPISEHNRLYWYRQTLGQGPEFLTYFQNEAQLEKSRLLSDRFSAERPKGSFSTLEIQRTEQGDSAMYLCASSRDRGQADTQYFGPGTRLTVL.

V usage is TRBV6-5 and J usage is TRBJ2-2; D not resolved. CDR3 length: 13 amino acids. The germline V gene encodes CDR1 MNHEY and CDR2 SVGAGI. Deletions cut 2 bases from V and 4 bases from J, with 5 bases between. The CDR3 region is CASSYIRTGELFF. CDR3 nucleotide sequence: TGTGCCAGCAGTTACATTCGCACCGGGGAGCTGTTTTTT.

V usage is TRBV7-9 and J usage is TRBJ2-7, with unresolved D. The germline V gene has CDR1 SEHNR and CDR2 FQNEAQ (reference sequence). V shed 4 bases and J shed 2 bases, with 6 bases lying between them. The CDR3 totals 12 residues. CDR3 DNA sequence: TGTGCCAGCAGCTCAGAGACCTACGAGCAGTACTTC. It specifies CASSSETYEQYF.

The rearrangement links TRBV5-4 to TRBJ2-3; D may correspond to TRBD1 or TRBD2 (5 bases each). Germline V gene sequence: CDR1 SGHNT, CDR2 YYREEE (reference sequence). The V gene lost 3 bases and the J gene lost 1 base, with 21 bases spanning the gap. This CDR3 is 18 amino acids long. The CDR3 coding sequence is TGTGCCAGCAGCTGGTATGCAGGGAGCCTCAGTGGCACAGATACGCAGTATTTT. This codes for CASSWYAGSLSGTDTQYF.

This chain uses TRBV6-5 with TRBJ2-7, with D uncertain. The germline V gene has CDR1 MNHEY and CDR2 SVGAGI. Trimming took off 6 bases at V and 2 bases at J, with 17 bases between the two ends. This CDR3 has 15 amino acids. The chain's CDR3 is CASRSLPPDPYEQYF. The CDR3 nucleotides read TGTGCCAGCAGATCTCTTCCCCCCGATCCCTACGAGCAGTACTTC.

The chain combines TRBV6-1 with TRBJ2-1; D uncertain. The CDR3 length is 13 residues. V gave up 4 bases and J gave up 9 bases, with 13 bases separating them. Germline V gene lookup returns CDR1 MNHNS and CDR2 SASEGT. The CDR3 DNA reads TGTGCCAGCAGTGCAGACTGGTCCAGTGAGCAGTTCTTC. Its translation: CASSADWSSEQFF.

The rearrangement links TRBV7-6 to TRBJ2-1, with 7 positions matching TRBD1. Germline lookup yields CDR1 SGHVS and CDR2 FNYEAQ. Trimming took 0 bases from V and 0 from J; bases not matched to a gene: 2. There are 16 residues in the CDR3. The CDR3 bases are TGTGCCAGCAGCTTAGCAGGGGACAGCTCCTACAATGAGCAGTTCTTC. This encodes CASSLAGDSSYNEQFF. Looking up the rest from reference TRBV7-6 and TRBJ2-1 gives the full variable domain: GAGVSQSPRYKVTKRGQDVALRCDPISGHVSLYWYRQALGQGPEFLTYFNYEAQQDKSGLPNDRFSAERPEGSISTLTIQRTEQRDSAMYRCASSLAGDSSYNEQFFGPGTRLTVL.

The chain combines TRBV28 with TRBJ2-7; TRBD1 or TRBD2 may be the D gene (5 bases each). The CDR3 extends over 14 amino acids. Germline-derived CDR1 and CDR2 are MDHEN and SYDVKM. V was trimmed by 8 bases and J by 4 bases, leaving 18 bases between them. This chain's CDR3 is CASAGTAGPYEQYF. CDR3 sequence (DNA): TGTGCCAGCGCCGGGACCGCGGGTCCTTACGAGCAGTACTTC.